This T cell receptor beta chain originates from a study of blood T cell repertoires in COVID-19. Background on the study: Samples came from the United States, Italy and Spain, spanning acute and convalescent COVID-19.

Profiling relied on immunoSEQ multiplex PCR, and the TCRdb table lists in-frame clones only, not all of them. Seen here are about 74,000 clones, around 78% observed once, and the top ten hold 15% to 18%. This CDR3 is 16 amino acids long. Germline V CDR1 and CDR2: GTSNPN, SVGIG (reference sequence). V gave up 7 bases and J gave up 3 bases, with 23 bases separating them. The specimen was peripheral blood. The source is a human donor in a cohort sampled during active COVID-19. V gene TRBV30 combines with J gene TRBJ2-3; D perhaps matches TRBD2 (7 bases). CDR3 in amino acids: CALSGGPQFRTDTQYF. The CDR3 bases are TGTGCCTTATCGGGGGGCCCCCAGTTCAGGACAGATACGCAGTATTTT. The full variable domain, in which reference TRBV30 and TRBJ2-3 provide the parts outside the CDR3, is SQTIHQWPATLVQPVGSPLSLECTVEGTSNPNLYWYRQAAGRGLQLLFYSVGIGQISSEVPQNLSASRPQDRQFILSSKKLLLSDSGFYLCALSGGPQFRTDTQYFGPGTRLTVL.